This T cell receptor (beta chain) emerged from a study of response to subunit inactivated influenza vaccine. The germline V and J ends were trimmed by 0 bases and 2 bases, with 13 bases remaining between them. This CDR3 region has 16 residues. Germline CDR1 reads LGHDT; CDR2 reads YNNKEL (reference sequence). TCRdb reprocessed the RT-PCR reads with MiXCR, giving one entry per CDR3 protein. The sample includes approximately 530,000 distinct CDR3 sequences, approximately 7.7% of them seen just once. This sequence was found in a man aged 45 to 75 who received an inactivated influenza vaccine. J is TRBJ1-2 and V is TRBV3-1; D might be TRBD1 (5 bases). The sequenced sample was PBMCs from blood, obtained about 24 months after vaccination. This chain's CDR3 is CASSQDFGARNYGYTF. CDR3 DNA: TGTGCCAGCAGCCAAGATTTCGGGGCGCGAAACTATGGCTACACCTTC.